This passage covers 2 T cell receptor beta chains from one sample sequenced in a study of OX40 agonist ivuxolimab in advanced cancers. Data came from immunoSEQ multiplex PCR; TCRdb stores just in-frame clones and leaves some out. The data contain approximately 82,000 clones, around 85% of them singletons. This material consisted of CD4+ or CD8+ T cells sorted from blood, taken in a trial of the OX40 agonist ivuxolimab. The receptors stem from an adult with an advanced solid tumor such as melanoma, head and neck, liver or kidney cancer.

This chain links TRBV30 with TRBJ1-5; D remains ambiguous. The V end was cut by 5 bases, the J end by 4 bases, with 12 bases between. CDR1 and CDR2 (germline): GTSNPN, SVGIG (reference sequence). The CDR3 loop spans 13 amino acids. In DNA, the CDR3 is TGTGCCTGGGCCCCCGGGTGGAATCAGCCCCAGCATTTT. As protein: CAWAPGWNQPQHF.

The chain links TRBV30 to TRBJ1-5; D unclear. The CDR3 covers 12 residues. Trimming cost V 3 bases and J 5 bases, with 8 bases left between them. Germline CDR1 and CDR2: GTSNPN and SVGIG (reference sequence). The CDR3 is CAWSYTYQPQHF. The CDR3 DNA reads TGTGCCTGGAGCTACACATATCAGCCCCAGCATTTT.